The source of this T cell receptor beta chain is a study of identifying expanded T cells in peripheral blood. This CDR3 contains 14 residues. Germline V gene sequence: CDR1 SGHAT, CDR2 FQNNGV. The germline V and J ends were trimmed by 4 bases and 1 base, with 10 bases remaining between them. Collection occurred without any documented infections or immune events in donors. The assay was immunoSEQ multiplex PCR, and TCRdb's table has in-frame clones only and misses some. The sample contains about 100,000 clones, 80% to 90% of which appear only once. The chain couples TRBV11-2 to TRBJ1-1; D not resolved. The TCR comes from a person between 18 and 69 years old in good health. The sample was blood. The CDR3 reads CASSYYMGNTEAFF. The CDR3 bases are TGTGCCAGCAGCTATTACATGGGGAACACTGAAGCTTTCTTT.